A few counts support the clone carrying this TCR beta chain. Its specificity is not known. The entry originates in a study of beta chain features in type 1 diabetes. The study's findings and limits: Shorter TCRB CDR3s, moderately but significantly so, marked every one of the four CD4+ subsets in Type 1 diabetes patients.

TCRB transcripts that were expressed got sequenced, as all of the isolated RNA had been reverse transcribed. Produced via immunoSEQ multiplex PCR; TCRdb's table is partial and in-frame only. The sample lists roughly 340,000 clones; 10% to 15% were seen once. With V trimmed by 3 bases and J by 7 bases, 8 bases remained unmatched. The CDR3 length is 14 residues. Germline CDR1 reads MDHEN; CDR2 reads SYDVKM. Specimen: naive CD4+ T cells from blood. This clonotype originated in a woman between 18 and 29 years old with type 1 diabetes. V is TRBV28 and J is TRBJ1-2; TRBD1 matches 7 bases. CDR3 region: CASSFRQGPSGYTF. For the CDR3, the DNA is TGTGCCAGCAGTTTCCGACAGGGACCCTCTGGCTACACCTTC.